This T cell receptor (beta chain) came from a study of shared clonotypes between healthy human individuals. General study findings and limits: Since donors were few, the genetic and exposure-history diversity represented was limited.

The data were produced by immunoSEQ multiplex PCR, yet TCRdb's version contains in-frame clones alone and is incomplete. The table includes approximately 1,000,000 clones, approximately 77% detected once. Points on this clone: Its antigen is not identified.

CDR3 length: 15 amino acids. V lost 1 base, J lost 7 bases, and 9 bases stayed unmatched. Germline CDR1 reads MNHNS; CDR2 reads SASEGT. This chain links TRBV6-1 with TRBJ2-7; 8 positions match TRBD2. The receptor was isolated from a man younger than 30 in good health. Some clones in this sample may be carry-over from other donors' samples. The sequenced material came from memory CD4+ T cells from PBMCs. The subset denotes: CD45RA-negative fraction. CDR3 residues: CASSEVGSGSWEQYF. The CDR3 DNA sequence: TGTGCCAGCAGTGAAGTTGGGAGCGGGAGCTGGGAGCAGTACTTC.